The rows below give T cell receptor beta chains drawn from one sample of a study of T-cell memory formation after mild COVID-19. TCRdb used MiXCR to reprocess the 5' RACE reads, holding one entry per CDR3 protein. This table has 350,000 to 450,000 distinct CDR3 sequences, around 14% appearing once. What was sequenced was PBMCs or a T cell subset sorted from them (not recorded which). Source of these receptors: a man aged 18 to 29 who had mild COVID-19 (a few samples of this study predate the infection). Cell type and time point are not known. Both conserved end residues are part of each CDR3. D genes are given only for firm matches. Size is stated for part of the rows, as once, few or many counts, or as a class when the clone is expanded.

clone_size,d_call,v_call,j_call,cdr3_nt,cdr3_aa
.,.,TRBV7-9,TRBJ1-1,TGTGCCAGCAACCCGACGCAGGGAGGAGGGGACACTGAAGCTTTCTTT,CASNPTQGGGDTEAFF
many,.,TRBV7-2,TRBJ2-3,TGTGCCAGCACCTACAGAAGGGCCTACACGGATACGCAGTATTTT,CASTYRRAYTDTQYF
many,TRBD2,TRBV7-2,TRBJ2-5,TGTGCCAGCACTGCGGGGGTTAGGGAGACCCAGTACTTC,CASTAGVRETQYF
few,TRBD1,TRBV5-6,TRBJ1-1,TGTGCCAGCAGCTTGGCCTGGGACAGGGTGAGCACTGAAGCTTTCTTT,CASSLAWDRVSTEAFF
.,.,TRBV30,TRBJ2-7,TGTGCCTGTCGGGGGTCCTACGAGCAGTACTTC,CACRGSYEQYF
.,TRBD1,TRBV7-2,TRBJ1-5,TGTGCCAGCAGCTTACTCCCCAGGGGGAATCAGCCCCAGCATTTT,CASSLLPRGNQPQHF
.,.,TRBV27,TRBJ2-2,TGTGCCGGTCCTCCGGGGGCGACAGAGAACACCGGGGAGCTGTTTTTT,CAGPPGATENTGELFF
few,TRBD2,TRBV3-1,TRBJ2-2,TGTGCCAGCAGCCAGGAGCGGGGGGCAAACACCGGGGAGCTGTTTTTT,CASSQERGANTGELFF
few,.,TRBV12-3/TRBV12-4,TRBJ2-3,TGTGCCAGCAGTCGGCCCCCGGCCACGGATACGCAGTATTTT,CASSRPPATDTQYF
.,.,TRBV4-1,TRBJ1-1,TGCGCCAGCAGCCACAAGGCGGAGCAGGGCTACACTGAAGCTTTCTTT,CASSHKAEQGYTEAFF
.,TRBD2,TRBV5-1,TRBJ2-3,TGCGCCAGCAGCCAAGCGACTAGCGGGGGCACAGATACGCAGTATTTT,CASSQATSGGTDTQYF
few,.,TRBV5-1,TRBJ1-1,TGCGCCAGCAGATCGGTGAACACTGAAGCTTTCTTT,CASRSVNTEAFF
.,.,TRBV7-9,TRBJ1-6,TGTGCCAGCAGCCGGGGTTCGGCAGATGATTCACCCCTCCACTTT,CASSRGSADDSPLHF
.,TRBD1,TRBV7-9,TRBJ1-2,TGTGCCAGCAGCCCTTTGGGACAGGGGGGCTATGGCTACACCTTC,CASSPLGQGGYGYTF
.,.,TRBV11-2,TRBJ2-5,TGTGCCAGCAGCCGAGGCGTCCGACCGTCGACGGAGACCCAGTACTTC,CASSRGVRPSTETQYF
.,.,TRBV6-5,TRBJ2-3,TGTGCCAGCAGTTACTCGAAACCGCGCGGATATGCGGCAGATACGCAGTATTTT,CASSYSKPRGYAADTQYF
few,.,TRBV4-1,TRBJ2-4,TGCGCCAGCAGCCACGTCGGAAGATCCAAAAACATTCAGTACTTC,CASSHVGRSKNIQYF
few,.,TRBV4-2,TRBJ2-1,TGTGCCAGCAGCCCAGGCAGGATGGGGGGGGCCGACAATGAGCAGTTCTTC,CASSPGRMGGADNEQFF
many,.,TRBV11-2,TRBJ1-2,TGTGCCAGCAGCGAGGACAGAATTAACTATGGCTACACCTTC,CASSEDRINYGYTF
.,.,TRBV5-1,TRBJ2-7,TGCGCCAGCAGCTTAGGGTTAGGCGAGCCTTTTACGGAGCAGTACTTC,CASSLGLGEPFTEQYF
.,.,TRBV7-2,TRBJ1-5,TGTGCCAGCAGCTTGTCAGGGGCGTTCAATCAGCCCCAGCATTTT,CASSLSGAFNQPQHF
.,TRBD2,TRBV4-1,TRBJ2-1,TGCGCCAGCAGACGGACTAGCGGGGATCCCTACAATGAGCAGTTCTTC,CASRRTSGDPYNEQFF
.,.,TRBV29-1,TRBJ1-3,TGCAGCGTTTCGGGAATTTCTGGAAACACCATATATTTT,CSVSGISGNTIYF
.,.,TRBV29-1,TRBJ1-1,TGCAGCGTTGAGGAGGCAGAAAGGGAGGTTGTTGAAGCTTTCTTT,CSVEEAEREVVEAFF
.,.,TRBV29-1,TRBJ2-5,TGCAGCGTTGTCCCCTCTCCCTATAATGGGGAGACCCAGTACTTC,CSVVPSPYNGETQYF
many,.,TRBV7-2,TRBJ2-7,TGTGCCAGCAGCCATGACCAGGGATGGGCGGGCGAGCAGTACTTC,CASSHDQGWAGEQYF
few,.,TRBV6-5,TRBJ1-1,TGTGCCAGCAGTTACCGGGGGGGAAAGAATGAAGCTTTCTTT,CASSYRGGKNEAFF
.,TRBD1,TRBV5-1,TRBJ2-1,TGCGCCAGCAGCTTGGGGGACAGGGGCAATGAGCAGTTCTTC,CASSLGDRGNEQFF
many,TRBD2,TRBV5-1,TRBJ2-3,TGCGCCAGCAGCTTGGCCGGGACTAGCGTTAGCACAGATACGCAGTATTTT,CASSLAGTSVSTDTQYF
many,.,TRBV7-6,TRBJ2-2,TGTGCCAGCAGCGCAGGCGGGACAGCAAACACCGGGGAGCTGTTTTTT,CASSAGGTANTGELFF
.,TRBD1,TRBV20-1,TRBJ1-1,TGCAGTGCGAGGACAGGGGGGGCCAACACTGAAGCTTTCTTT,CSARTGGANTEAFF
many,TRBD2,TRBV20-1,TRBJ2-2,TGCAGTGCTAGAGATCTCGGCGGGACTAGCGGGGGGGCAGAAACCGGGGAGCTGTTTTTT,CSARDLGGTSGGAETGELFF
few,.,TRBV27,TRBJ2-6,TGTGCCAGCAGTTTAACACCCGGGGCCAACGTCCTGACTTTC,CASSLTPGANVLTF
few,.,TRBV27,TRBJ2-3,TGTGCCAGCAGTCCCGCCCCGGATACGCAGTATTTT,CASSPAPDTQYF
few,TRBD1,TRBV5-1,TRBJ2-2,TGCGCCAGCTCAACGCAGGGGGCGCTGGGTCTTTCGAACACCGGGGAGCTGTTTTTT,CASSTQGALGLSNTGELFF
few,TRBD1,TRBV12-3/TRBV12-4,TRBJ1-5,TGTGCCAGCAGTTTAAGTTATTGGGAACAGGGGAAAAGGGAGCCCCAGCATTTT,CASSLSYWEQGKREPQHF
.,.,TRBV10-3,TRBJ2-1,TGTGCCATCAGTGAGTCGACTTACAGGGACGAGCAGTTCTTC,CAISESTYRDEQFF
.,.,TRBV4-1,TRBJ1-1,TGCGCCAGCAGCCAAGTAGTAGGGCAGATCAACACTGAAGCTTTCTTT,CASSQVVGQINTEAFF
few,.,TRBV6-4,TRBJ1-6,TGTGCCAGCAGTGACTCGTCGGTACACCTCCACTTT,CASSDSSVHLHF
.,TRBD1,TRBV5-6,TRBJ2-3,TGTGCCAGCAGCAAATCGGGACAGTGGGACACAGATACGCAGTATTTT,CASSKSGQWDTDTQYF
many,.,TRBV5-1,TRBJ2-1,TGCGCCAGCAGCTTTGATGCCATGATCAACAATGAGCAGTTCTTC,CASSFDAMINNEQFF
few,TRBD2,TRBV5-1,TRBJ2-5,TGCGCCAGCAGCTCAACCGGACTAGGAGAGACCCAGTACTTC,CASSSTGLGETQYF
few,.,TRBV6-2/TRBV6-3,TRBJ1-1,TGTGCCAGCAGGGCAAGCGTGGGACGGAAGAACACTGAAGCTTTCTTT,CASRASVGRKNTEAFF
.,TRBD1,TRBV18,TRBJ1-4,TGTGCCAGCTCACCACGACCCAGGGGGCCTGAAAAACTGTTTTTT,CASSPRPRGPEKLFF
.,TRBD2,TRBV7-2,TRBJ2-4,TGTGCCAGCAGCTTATTCGCGGGGGTAGCCAAAAACATTCAGTACTTC,CASSLFAGVAKNIQYF
.,.,TRBV7-3,TRBJ2-1,TGTGCCAGCACCCAAGGGGGGGCCCCCTACAATGAGCAGTTCTTC,CASTQGGAPYNEQFF
few,.,TRBV29-1,TRBJ1-1,TGCAGCGTTGGATCCGGGGGCGTGGAAGCTTTCTTT,CSVGSGGVEAFF
few,TRBD1,TRBV20-1,TRBJ1-4,TGCAGTGCTAGAGATAGGACAGGCAAAAAACTGTTTTTT,CSARDRTGKKLFF
many,TRBD1,TRBV7-9,TRBJ1-5,TGTGCCAGCAGCGGGGGACAGACTGGCGGTCAGCCCCAGCATTTT,CASSGGQTGGQPQHF
.,.,TRBV24-1,TRBJ1-2,TGTGCCACCAGTGATTCCGGGACGGCCAACTATGGCTACACCTTC,CATSDSGTANYGYTF
few,.,TRBV7-9,TRBJ1-1,TGTGCCAGCAGCTTCTCACTTTCGAACACTGAAGCTTTCTTT,CASSFSLSNTEAFF
.,TRBD2,TRBV28,TRBJ2-3,TGTGCCAGCAGTTTCCTGGGGGGGGCAGATACGCAGTATTTT,CASSFLGGADTQYF
few,.,TRBV5-8,TRBJ1-2,TGTGCCAGCAGCTTGTCGGGGGGAGACTATGGCTACACCTTC,CASSLSGGDYGYTF
few,TRBD2,TRBV7-2,TRBJ2-2,TGTGCCAGCAGTCGACTAGCGGCGAACACCGGGGAGCTGTTTTTT,CASSRLAANTGELFF
few,TRBD1,TRBV7-2,TRBJ2-3,TGTGCCAGCAGCTCGAAACAGGGGCTACTCACAGATACGCAGTATTTT,CASSSKQGLLTDTQYF